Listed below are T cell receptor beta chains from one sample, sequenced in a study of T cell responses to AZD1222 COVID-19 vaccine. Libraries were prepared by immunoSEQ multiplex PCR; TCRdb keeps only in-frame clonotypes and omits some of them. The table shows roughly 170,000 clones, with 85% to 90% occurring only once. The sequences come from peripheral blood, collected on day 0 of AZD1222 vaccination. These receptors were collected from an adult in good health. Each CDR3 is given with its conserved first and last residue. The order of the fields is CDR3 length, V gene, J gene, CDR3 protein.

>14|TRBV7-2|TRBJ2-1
CASNDWDDYNEQFF
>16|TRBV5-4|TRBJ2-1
CASSFWDRGLNNEQFF
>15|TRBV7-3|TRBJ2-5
CASSLIGTGQETQYF
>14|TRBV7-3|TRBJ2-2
CASSPGLNTGELFF
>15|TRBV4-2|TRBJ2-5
CASSHNRAPGETQYF
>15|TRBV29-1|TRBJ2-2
CSVDAGTGIGGELFF
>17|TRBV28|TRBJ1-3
CASSLLPSTGSGNTIYF
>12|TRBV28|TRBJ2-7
CASTSSGYEQYF
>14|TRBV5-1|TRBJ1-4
CASSLWSTNEKLFF
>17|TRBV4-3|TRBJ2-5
CASSQDIRTPFPETQYF
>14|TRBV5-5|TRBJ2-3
CASSLLGSTDTQYF
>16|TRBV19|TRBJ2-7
CASMGTSGALSYEQYF